The TCR beta chain described here comes from a study of T cells in Graves' hyperthyroidism and ophthalmopathy. RNA transcripts gave rise to amplified TCR beta CDR3 regions. The HTBI primer set served for first-round RT-PCR of the TCR CDR3. TCRdb ran MiXCR on the multiplex PCR reads and lists one entry per CDR3 protein. The sample has 300,000 to 500,000 distinct CDR3 sequences; roughly an eighth are singletons. This clonotype was recorded many times. The antigen remains undetermined. General study results and limits: A median around 5.9 months before onset, the model predicted ophthalmopathy.

Germline V CDR1 and CDR2: SGHTS, YDEGEE. The CDR3 is 18 amino acids. V was pared by 4 bases and J by 0 bases, with 19 bases between. The TCR originated in a man aged 50-60 years with Graves' ophthalmopathy. The gene calls are TRBV5-8 and TRBJ2-2; TRBD1 is a possible D gene (6 bases). Sequencing was performed on blood. DNA of the CDR3: TGTGCCAGCAGCGTACCGACAGGAAGTAGCTCGAACACCGGGGAGCTGTTTTTT. It specifies CASSVPTGSSSNTGELFF.